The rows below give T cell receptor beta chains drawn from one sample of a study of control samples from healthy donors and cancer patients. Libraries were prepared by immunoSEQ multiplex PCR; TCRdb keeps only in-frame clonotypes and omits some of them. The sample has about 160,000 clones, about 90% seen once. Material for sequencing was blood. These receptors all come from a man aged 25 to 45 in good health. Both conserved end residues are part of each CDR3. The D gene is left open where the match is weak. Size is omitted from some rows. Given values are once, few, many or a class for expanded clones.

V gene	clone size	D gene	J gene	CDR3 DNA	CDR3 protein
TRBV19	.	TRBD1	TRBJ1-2	TGTGCCAGTAGTATAGATCTTGGACAGGTTAACTATGGCTACACCTTC	CASSIDLGQVNYGYTF
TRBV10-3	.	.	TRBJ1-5	TGTGCCACCTCCATGAGCAATCAGCCCCAGCATTTT	CATSMSNQPQHF
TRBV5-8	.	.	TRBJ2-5	TGTGCCAGCAGCTTAAGGTTAACTGGGTACCAAGAGACCCAGTACTTC	CASSLRLTGYQETQYF
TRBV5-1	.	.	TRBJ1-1	TGCGCCAGCAGCCTAGGGGTCAACACTGAAGCTTTCTTT	CASSLGVNTEAFF
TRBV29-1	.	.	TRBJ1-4	TGCAGCGTCGGGACCTTTAATGAAAAACTGTTTTTT	CSVGTFNEKLFF
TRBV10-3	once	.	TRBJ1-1	TGTGCCATCAGGACCGTGAACACTGAAGCTTTCTTT	CAIRTVNTEAFF
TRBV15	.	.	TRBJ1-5	TGTGCCACCAGCAGAGATCGGGCAGGGCGGAACAATCAGCCCCAGCATTTT	CATSRDRAGRNNQPQHF
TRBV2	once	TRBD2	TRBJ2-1	TGTGCCAACGGGGGAGGGTACGGGGACAATGAGCAGTTCTTC	CANGGGYGDNEQFF
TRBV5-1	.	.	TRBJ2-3	TGCGCCAGCGCGACGAGGGCCCCAGATACGCAGTATTTT	CASATRAPDTQYF
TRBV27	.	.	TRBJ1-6	TGTGCCAGCAGTTTAAGGGAGACCCATAATTCACCCCTCCACTTT	CASSLRETHNSPLHF
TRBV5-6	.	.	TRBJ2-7	TGTGCCAGCAGCTTGGGACTACACTCCTACGAGCAGTACTTC	CASSLGLHSYEQYF
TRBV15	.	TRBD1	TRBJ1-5	TGTGCCACCAGCAGCAGCCGACAGGGAGACAGGCCCCAGCATTTT	CATSSSRQGDRPQHF
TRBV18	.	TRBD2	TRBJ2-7	TGTGCCAGCTCACTACGACTAGCGACCTCCTACGAGCAGTACTTC	CASSLRLATSYEQYF
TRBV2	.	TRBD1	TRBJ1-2	TGTGCCAGCAGTGGAGGGACAGGGAATGGCTACACCTTC	CASSGGTGNGYTF
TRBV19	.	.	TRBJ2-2	TGTGCCAGTAGTATAGCGGGAAGGACCGGGGAGCTGTTTTTT	CASSIAGRTGELFF
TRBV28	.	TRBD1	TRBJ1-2	TGTGCCAGCAGTTTAACAGGGGGCGAAGGCTACACCTTC	CASSLTGGEGYTF
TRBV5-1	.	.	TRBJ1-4	TGCGCCAGCAGCTTTGGGGATCAACTGTTTTTT	CASSFGDQLFF
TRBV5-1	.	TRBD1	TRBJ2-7	TGCGCCAGCAGCTTGGGGGGACAGGGTTCCTACGAGCAGTACTTC	CASSLGGQGSYEQYF
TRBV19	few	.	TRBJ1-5	TGTGCCAGTAGTCCCTGGGGTGGAGGCAATCAGCCCCAGCATTTT	CASSPWGGGNQPQHF
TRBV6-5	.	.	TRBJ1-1	TGTGCCAGCATCCTCCTCCGGGGTGGGACTGAAGCTTTCTTT	CASILLRGGTEAFF
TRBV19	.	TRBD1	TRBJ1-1	TGTGCCAGTAGTATAGGACAGGGGAACACTGAAGCTTTCTTT	CASSIGQGNTEAFF
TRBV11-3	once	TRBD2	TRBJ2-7	TGTGCCAGCAGCCCGGGACTAGCGGGACCCTACGAGCAGTACTTC	CASSPGLAGPYEQYF
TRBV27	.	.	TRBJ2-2	TGTGCCAGCAGCCTTCGACTAGCGAACACCGGGGAGCTGTTTTTT	CASSLRLANTGELFF
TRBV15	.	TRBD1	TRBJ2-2	TGTGCCACCGAGACAGGGGCGAACACCGGGGAGCTGTTTTTT	CATETGANTGELFF
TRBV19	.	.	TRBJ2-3	TGTGCCAGTAGTATTGGTGCAAGTCTGGGAGACACAGATACGCAGTATTTT	CASSIGASLGDTDTQYF
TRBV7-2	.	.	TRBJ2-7	TGTGCCAGCAGCTTGGGATCGGGAGTGTCCTACGAGCAGTACTTC	CASSLGSGVSYEQYF
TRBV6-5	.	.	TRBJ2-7	TGTGCCAGCAGTCGCGAGCGCCAAATCGGGGAGCAGTACTTC	CASSRERQIGEQYF
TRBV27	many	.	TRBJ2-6	TGTGCCAGCAGAAGGGTCGGGGCCAACGTCCTGACTTTC	CASRRVGANVLTF
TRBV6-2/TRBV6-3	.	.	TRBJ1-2	TGTGCCAGCAGTTACGATGCAGGGTTGCGAGGCTACACCTTC	CASSYDAGLRGYTF
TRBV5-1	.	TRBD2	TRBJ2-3	TGCGCCAGCGCGAACGCCGGGAGGGCCCCAGATACGCAGTATTTT	CASANAGRAPDTQYF
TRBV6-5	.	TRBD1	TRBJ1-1	TGTGCCAGCAGCCAAACAGGGGTGAACACTGAAGCTTTCTTT	CASSQTGVNTEAFF
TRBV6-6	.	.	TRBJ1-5	TGTGCCAGCAGTTCAGGGGAACAGCCCCAGCATTTT	CASSSGEQPQHF
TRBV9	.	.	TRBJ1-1	TGTGCCAGCTCTCGGAGGGAAGACACTGAAGCTTTCTTT	CASSRREDTEAFF
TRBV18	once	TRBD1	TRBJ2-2	TGTGCCAGCTCACCGGGACAGGGGAACACCGGGGAGCTGTTTTTT	CASSPGQGNTGELFF
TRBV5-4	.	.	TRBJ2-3	TGTGCCAGCAGCCCTTCGACAGGTCAAGATACGCAGTATTTT	CASSPSTGQDTQYF
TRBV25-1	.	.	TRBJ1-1	TGTGCCAGCAGTTCTTTTGTGATGGGAGCTTTCTTT	CASSSFVMGAFF
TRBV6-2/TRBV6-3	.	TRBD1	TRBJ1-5	TGTGCCAGCAGTTTATCCCCGGGACAGGGGCTTTATAGCAATCAGCCCCAGCATTTT	CASSLSPGQGLYSNQPQHF
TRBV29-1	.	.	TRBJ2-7	TGCAGCGTCGCGGTCAGGAACGAGCAGTACTTC	CSVAVRNEQYF